Described below is a single T cell receptor beta chain sequence and its context. Treatment: oral pan-JAK inhibitor, 5-10 mg twice daily. This entry belongs to a study of CD8+ T cells in alopecia areata. Overall study: At a dose of 5 to 10 mg twice daily, oral tofacitinib was given to treated patients.

Germline V gene lookup returns CDR1 DFQATT and CDR2 SNEGSKA (reference sequence). The CDR3 is made up of 11 amino acids. The V gene lost 7 bases and the J gene lost 6 bases, with 13 bases spanning the gap. RNA was isolated and reverse transcribed to cDNA, the sequencing template. TCRdb keeps only in-frame clones here, not all; method: immunoSEQ multiplex PCR. The sample consists of 150,000 to 200,000 clones, roughly 60% of them appearing once. Sequences were derived from CD4+ T cells sorted from blood, sampled around week 47, from a patient treated with tofacitinib. The TCR sequence derives from a human donor with alopecia areata. This chain uses TRBV20-1 with TRBJ2-7, with D perhaps TRBD1 or TRBD2 (5 bases each). CDR3 coding DNA: TGCAGTGTTCCTAAGGGGAGCGAGCAGTACTTC. Amino acids: CSVPKGSEQYF.